These 18 T cell receptor beta chains share one sample of origin, sequenced in a study of type 1 regulatory T cells. No cognate antigen is known for these TCRs. TCRdb reprocessed the reads with MiXCR, giving one entry per CDR3 protein. Altogether 55,000 to 65,000 distinct CDR3 sequences are present, 60% to 80% being singletons, with the ten largest covering 1.5% to 2%. Sequencing was performed on cultured non-Tr1 T cells, either the whole culture or a sorted T cell fraction (not recorded which). The source is a human donor in good health.

This rearrangement joins TRBV9 to TRBJ2-2; D remains unclear. Looked up from germline, CDR1 is SGDLS and CDR2 is YYNGEE. V was pared by 2 bases and J by 1 base, with 6 bases between. The CDR3 runs to 14 residues. Here the CDR3 reads CASSVTGNTGELFF. CDR3 nucleotide sequence: TGTGCCAGCAGCGTGACTGGGAACACCGGGGAGCTGTTTTTT.

The chain couples TRBV2 to TRBJ1-5, with D possibly TRBD1 on 6 matching bases. This CDR3 comprises 14 residues. CDR1 is SNHLY, CDR2 FYNNEI, per germline. V dropped 6 bases and J dropped 5 bases, with 14 bases sitting between them. CDR3 in amino acids: CASSLQGEDQPQHF. The CDR3 DNA sequence: TGTGCCAGCAGCCTACAGGGAGAGGATCAGCCCCAGCATTTT.

This chain links TRBV20-1 with TRBJ2-7, with 11 bases lining up with TRBD2. Trimming cost V 4 bases and J 0 bases; bases outside gene matches: 8. The CDR3 has 16 residues. Germline CDR1 is DFQATT and CDR2 is SNEGSKA (reference sequence). The CDR3 protein is CSANPRLAGSSYEQYF. CDR3 sequence (DNA): TGCAGTGCTAACCCCCGACTAGCGGGATCCTCCTACGAGCAGTACTTC.

In DNA form, the CDR3 reads TGTGCCAGCAAGGGGGGCCATAGCACAGATACGCAGTATTTT. This translates into CASKGGHSTDTQYF. The chain has TRBV12-3 or TRBV12-4 and TRBJ2-3; D is tentatively TRBD1 or TRBD2 (6 bases each). V shed 7 bases and J shed 0 bases, with 11 bases lying between them. The CDR3 consists of 14 residues.

The V gene is TRBV7-2, the J gene TRBJ1-4; D uncertain. The CDR3 loop spans 16 amino acids. Between the trimmed V and J ends, which lost 5 bases and 8 bases, there was a span of 21 bases. CDR1 is SGHTA, CDR2 FQGNSA, per germline. CDR3 bases: TGTGCCAGCAGCCTACCTGGGAGCCTGGGAGGGGAAAAACTGTTTTTT. It codes for CASSLPGSLGGEKLFF.

The chain recombines TRBV15 with TRBJ2-7, with 8 bases that match TRBD1. The CDR3 covers 14 residues. J gave up 7 bases and V 5 bases, and 10 bases lay outside the gene matches. Germline V CDR1 and CDR2: LNHNV, YYDKDF (reference sequence). The CDR3: CATSSTGGSREQYF. CDR3 in DNA: TGTGCCACCAGCTCAACAGGGGGGAGTCGGGAGCAGTACTTC.

This clonotype was counted between two and nine times. V is TRBV4-3 and J is TRBJ2-5, with D tentatively TRBD1 or TRBD2 (6 bases each). This CDR3 spans 16 amino acids. Trimming cost V 0 bases and J 5 bases, with 16 bases left between them. Germline CDR1 reads LGHNA; CDR2 reads YSLEER. The CDR3 sequence is CASSQDFRTGRETQYF. CDR3 nucleotides: TGCGCCAGCAGCCAAGATTTCCGCACAGGGAGGGAGACCCAGTACTTC.

Regarding this clonotype: A much larger clonotype is one base distant, so this may be a read error. The rearrangement uses TRBV9 and TRBJ2-1; D gene unclear. Germline CDR1 reads SGDLS; CDR2 reads YYNGEE. This CDR3 comprises 15 residues. The CDR3 bases are TGTGCCGGCAGCGTGGGGTATAGCTCCTACAATGAGCAGTTCTTC. It is translated as CAGSVGYSSYNEQFF.

The gene calls are TRBV5-1 and TRBJ1-2, with D tentatively TRBD1 (5 bases). CDR1 SGHRS and CDR2 YFSETQ come from the germline V gene. V was trimmed by 4 bases and J by 1 base, leaving 14 bases between them. The CDR3 spans 15 residues. CDR3 residues: CASSPQAGLNYGYTF. CDR3 in DNA: TGCGCCAGCAGCCCGCAGGCAGGGCTTAACTATGGCTACACCTTC.

The chain's CDR3 is CSRTGTGNEQFF. The CDR3 nucleotides are TGCAGCAGGACCGGGACAGGGAATGAGCAGTTCTTC. The chain links TRBV29-1 to TRBJ2-1; TRBD1 aligns across 9 bases. Trimming cost V 8 bases and J 7 bases; bases outside gene matches: 6. The germline gives CDR1 SQVTM, CDR2 ANQGSEA. CDR3 length: 12 amino acids.

The chain carries TRBV7-2 and TRBJ1-5; 8 nucleotides agree with TRBD1. V was pared by 5 bases and J by 2 bases, with 2 bases of the junction left unmatched. Germline assignment: CDR1 SGHTA and CDR2 FQGNSA. This CDR3 contains 14 residues. The CDR3: CASSQDRGNQPQHF. In DNA form, the CDR3 reads TGTGCCAGCAGCCAGGACAGGGGCAATCAGCCCCAGCATTTT.

This chain joins TRBV20-1 and TRBJ2-7, with D possibly being TRBD2 (6 bases). The CDR3 totals 14 residues. The ends were cut back, 6 bases at V and 2 bases at J, with 17 bases in the middle. Per germline, CDR1 DFQATT and CDR2 SNEGSKA (reference sequence). The CDR3 DNA sequence: TGCAGTGCCACGCGGGGAGGTTGGGCCTACGAGCAGTACTTC. Translated: CSATRGGWAYEQYF.

The V call is TRBV5-1, the J call TRBJ2-1, with D perhaps matching TRBD1 or TRBD2 (5 bases each). V was trimmed by 5 bases and J by 3 bases, leaving 15 bases between them. The CDR3 consists of 15 residues. Germline V gene lookup returns CDR1 SGHRS and CDR2 YFSETQ. CDR3 loop: CASRGWDGDYNEQFF. The DNA for the CDR3 is TGCGCCAGCAGGGGTTGGGACGGGGACTACAATGAGCAGTTCTTC.

The gene calls are TRBV7-2 and TRBJ2-7, with 8 bases fitting TRBD1. Losses at the gene ends were 5 bases for V and 1 base for J; bases not matched to a gene: 7. This CDR3 is 15 amino acids long. The germline V gene encodes CDR1 SGHTA and CDR2 FQGNSA. As DNA, the CDR3 is TGTGCCAGCAGCCCTCGGGACAGGTTATCCTACGAGCAGTACTTC. Its protein product is CASSPRDRLSYEQYF.

This rearrangement joins TRBV7-6 to TRBJ2-1, with no clear D. This CDR3 has 14 residues. Germline CDR1 SGHVS, CDR2 FNYEAQ. Trimming stripped 2 bases from V and 5 bases from J, with 10 bases between. DNA of the CDR3: TGTGCCAGCAGCTTATTAAACGGGCACAATGAGCAGTTCTTC. Amino acids: CASSLLNGHNEQFF. The whole variable domain, remainder taken from reference TRBV7-6 and TRBJ2-1, is GAGVSQSPRYKVTKRGQDVALRCDPISGHVSLYWYRQALGQGPEFLTYFNYEAQQDKSGLPNDRFSAERPEGSISTLTIQRTEQRDSAMYRCASSLLNGHNEQFFGPGTRLTVL.

A few counts support this clonotype. The genes are TRBV5-4 and TRBJ2-5; D is undetermined. The CDR3 has 13 residues. The germline V gene encodes CDR1 SGHNT and CDR2 YYREEE (reference sequence). Between the trimmed V and J ends, which lost 0 bases and 2 bases, there was a span of 5 bases. This CDR3 reads CASSLAWQETQYF. The DNA of the CDR3 is TGTGCCAGCAGCTTGGCCTGGCAAGAGACCCAGTACTTC.

The gene calls are TRBV6-2 or TRBV6-3 and TRBJ2-4, with 13 positions matching TRBD2. The germline gives CDR1 MNHEY, CDR2 SVGEGT. This CDR3 has 17 residues. J lost 7 bases, V lost 4 bases, and 10 bases had no gene match. CDR3 DNA: TGTGCCAGCAGTTCCCCGGGACTAGCGGGAAGGTCGAACATTCAGTACTTC. Its translation is CASSSPGLAGRSNIQYF.

The chain carries TRBV28 and TRBJ2-7; D is uncertain. Germline loops: CDR1 MDHEN, CDR2 SYDVKM. The CDR3 totals 13 residues. Trimming left V 4 bases short and J 4 bases short, with 11 bases between. This CDR3 reads CASSSPETYEQYF. Written as DNA, the CDR3 is TGTGCCAGCAGTTCCCCGGAAACTTACGAGCAGTACTTC.